A single T cell receptor beta chain is shown here with its context. Its antigen is still unknown. V lost 1 base and J lost 0, with 11 bases in between. The CDR3 loop spans 15 amino acids. Germline lookup yields CDR1 SGHRS and CDR2 YFSETQ. Researchers reported that TCR beta cDNA libraries carried unique molecular identifiers. TCRdb passed the PCR reads through MiXCR, listing each CDR3 protein once. The table shows about 820,000 distinct CDR3 sequences, with approximately 50% occurring only once. This sample was included in a study of post-analysis software for immune sequencing data. Study-level findings and limits: Controls' normalized Chao1 diversity significantly exceeded that of multiple sclerosis patients. A handful of TRBV segments were more frequent in patients than controls; TRBV5-6, TRBV5-1 and TRBV20-1 belonged to this group.

The V and J genes are TRBV5-1 and TRBJ2-7; no reliable D call. The sequenced material came from blood. The clonotype originates from a girl aged 10 to 17 with multiple sclerosis. DNA of the CDR3: TGCGCCAGCAGCTTGTCAGGCTGGAGCTCCTACGAGCAGTACTTC. Translated, it gives CASSLSGWSSYEQYF.